Described below is a single T cell receptor (beta chain) sequence and its context. The antigen this receptor binds is unknown. No much larger clone exists at a distance of one base, and base qualities are not known. This sample is drawn from a study of CD8+CD57+ T cells in acquired aplastic anemia (dated by TCRdb to 2016 to 2019). Regarding the study in general: A mean of about 3 ug of DNA, ranging from about 0.2 to 27.4 ug, was extracted from sorted CD4+ and CD8+ cells. CD8+CD57+ expansion was defined as frequency above the mean frequency observed in healthy subjects.

Genomic DNA was used as template for profiling of TCR beta VDJ combinations and CDR3 sequences. An Illumina HiSeq 2000 was the platform used for TCR repertoire sequencing. In the source study's methods: TRBV/TRBJ rearrangement plots, CDR3 size and DJ length profiles, and Simpson's diversity index were used to evaluate the repertoires. The immunodominant clone was defined as the most abundant DNA sequence in deep sequencing data. CDR3 amino acid sequences were checked for sharing between subjects and were compared against published repertoires and the VDJdb database. TCRdb redid the processing of the public reads, applying fastp at Q25 and MiXCR, and retained in-frame beta chains. Merged by CDR3 protein, the rows form single entries marked with the most common genes and DNA. TCRdb assigned the V and J calls; the authors' analysis was not used. The sample records roughly 150,000 distinct CDR3 sequences, around 47% of which are singletons. Together, the top ten hold roughly 3.2% of the sample.

Here is what the overall study found, with its caveats: Roughly 29 CD8+ CDR3 sequences were found to be shared between patients and controls, but these sequences appeared to be highly expressed in patients and within the immunodominant clones of the patients. Patients and healthy controls showed no significant difference in CD8+ Simpson's diversity (P=0.060).

Patients chosen for sequencing had shown expansion of CD8+CD57+ cells by flow cytometry. Every patient had severe acquired aplastic anemia, diagnosed using the International Study of Aplastic Anemia and Agranulocytosis and Camitta criteria. No patient had received any therapy when blood was sampled. In this study, sorted CD4+ and CD8+ T cells from the blood of healthy subjects and of severe aplastic anemia patients had their TCR repertoires deep-sequenced. In the USA, patient enrollment took place under clinicaltrials.gov protocols 00001620, 01623167, 00001397, 00071045, 00081523 and 00961064. Ficoll-Paque density gradient centrifugation was used to isolate peripheral blood mononuclear cells. Before DNA was extracted, CD4+ and CD8+ T cells were sorted using either FACS or magnetic beads. Trimming accounts for 3 bases at V and 3 bases at J, while the number of junction bases matched to no gene is 8. Sequences MGHDK (CDR1) and SYGVNS (CDR2) are obtained from the germline V gene. Spanning cysteine to phenylalanine, the CDR3 consists of 16 amino acids. The sequence is cut down to CDR3 DNA, 48 bases in frame from base 1.

What was sequenced was sorted CD4+, CD8+, or CD8+CD57+ T cells (not recorded which) from PBMCs. Recombination connected TRBV25-1 to TRBJ1-1; 9 junctional bases match TRBD1. This receptor was obtained from a human donor with aplastic anemia. The DNA sequence is as follows: TGTGCCAGCAGTGACCCCAGGACAGGGGTTCACACTGAAGCTTTCTTT. Its coded protein is CASSDPRTGVHTEAFF.